Shown below are 28 T cell receptor beta chains from a single sample sequenced in a study of neoadjuvant anti-PD-1 for oral cavity cancer. TCRdb keeps only in-frame clones here, not all; method: immunoSEQ multiplex PCR. Of 65,000 to 95,000 clones in the sample, about 80% were seen once. This material consisted of PBMCs, taken before nivolumab (anti-PD-1) treatment. Receptors were obtained from a person between 40 and 85 years old with oral cavity squamous cell carcinoma.

This clone was counted a single time. This chain links TRBV27 with TRBJ2-1; D gene uncertain. CDR1 is MNHEY, CDR2 SMNVEV, per germline (reference sequence). Deletions cut 8 bases from V and 0 bases from J, with 8 bases between. This CDR3 region has 13 residues. The CDR3 coding sequence is TGTGCCAGCCAAATTACCTCCTACAATGAGCAGTTCTTC. Encoded protein: CASQITSYNEQFF.

The chain has TRBV6-1 and TRBJ2-7, with TRBD2 identical over 8 bases. Germline CDR1 is MNHNS and CDR2 is SASEGT. There are 13 residues in the CDR3. The V gene end was trimmed by 2 bases and the J gene end by 6 bases; junction bases not matched to a gene: 3. The CDR3 bases are TGTGCCAGCAGTGAACTAGCGGGTCCCGAGCAGTACTTC. Translating it yields CASSELAGPEQYF.

The gene calls are TRBV10-2 and TRBJ1-2; maybe TRBD1 (6 bases). Trimming cost V 8 bases and J 4 bases, with 14 bases left between them. Per germline, CDR1 WSHSY and CDR2 SAAADI. The CDR3 covers 13 residues. The CDR3 loop reads CASGGSATYGYTF. CDR3 in DNA: TGCGCCAGCGGGGGCTCAGCAACCTATGGCTACACCTTC.

The rearrangement links TRBV2 to TRBJ2-7; D is unclear. CDR3 length: 11 amino acids. Germline lookup yields CDR1 SNHLY and CDR2 FYNNEI. Trimming took off 4 bases at V and 6 bases at J, with 7 bases between the two ends. The chain's CDR3 is CASSVGSEQYF. The CDR3, as DNA: TGTGCCAGCAGTGTCGGATCCGAGCAGTACTTC.

The chain uses TRBV2 and TRBJ2-2; D could derive from TRBD1 or TRBD2 (5 bases each). Germline V gene lookup returns CDR1 SNHLY and CDR2 FYNNEI. The germline V and J ends were trimmed by 5 bases and 0 bases, with 25 bases remaining between them. The CDR3 has 20 amino acids. The CDR3 here is CASSPYGLMGETANTGELFF. The CDR3 region has the DNA TGTGCCAGCAGTCCCTACGGCCTGATGGGGGAGACCGCGAACACCGGGGAGCTGTTTTTT.

The chain is built from TRBV2 and TRBJ2-1; 10 positions agree with TRBD2. The CDR3 runs to 16 residues. Germline CDR1 is SNHLY and CDR2 is FYNNEI. Unmatched junction bases numbered 13, after V lost 7 bases and J lost 7 bases. The CDR3 region is CASNGGASGSNNEQFF. The CDR3 nucleotides read TGTGCCAGCAACGGGGGGGCTAGCGGGAGTAATAATGAGCAGTTCTTC.

The chain employs TRBV5-1 and TRBJ2-2; no definite D call. Deletions cut 4 bases from V and 4 bases from J, with 11 bases between. Germline-derived CDR1 and CDR2 are SGHRS and YFSETQ. This CDR3 is 14 amino acids long. For the CDR3, the DNA is TGCGCCAGCAGCCGAGGAGCTGGCACCGGGGAGCTGTTTTTT. Translating gives CASSRGAGTGELFF.

The rearrangement uses TRBV19 and TRBJ1-1; no firm D call. This CDR3 has 16 amino acids. V lost 5 bases and J lost 3, with 19 bases in between. Germline V lookup: CDR1 LNHDA, CDR2 SQIVND (reference sequence). The CDR3 coding sequence is TGTGCCAGTAGTTTTCCCAGCGGGGTGCAGCACACTGAAGCTTTCTTT. Translating it yields CASSFPSGVQHTEAFF. The full variable domain, completed using reference TRBV19 and TRBJ1-1, is DGGITQSPKYLFRKEGQNVTLSCEQNLNHDAMYWYRQDPGQGLRLIYYSQIVNDFQKGDIAEGYSVSREKKESFPLTVTSAQKNPTAFYLCASSFPSGVQHTEAFFGQGTRLTVV.

The chain has TRBV11-2 and TRBJ1-1; D not resolved. The length of the CDR3 is 13 residues. Germline V CDR1 and CDR2: SGHAT, FQNNGV. V dropped 1 base and J dropped 0 bases, with 3 bases sitting between them. The CDR3 is CASSLGVNTEAFF. The CDR3 DNA sequence: TGTGCCAGCAGCTTAGGCGTGAACACTGAAGCTTTCTTT.

This chain connects TRBV7-9 to TRBJ1-1; unclear D gene. CDR3 length: 16 amino acids. The germline V gene encodes CDR1 SEHNR and CDR2 FQNEAQ (reference sequence). Trimming removed 3 bases at V and 1 base at J, with 15 bases between. CDR3 protein: CASSFYQYRRNTEAFF. Here the CDR3 DNA reads TGTGCCAGCAGCTTCTATCAATACAGACGGAACACTGAAGCTTTCTTT.

The rearrangement joins TRBV10-2 to TRBJ2-5, with unresolved D. V was cut by 0 bases and J by 4 bases, with 6 bases left in between. From germline, CDR1 is WSHSY and CDR2 SAAADI. The CDR3 length is 13 residues. In DNA form, the CDR3 reads TGCGCCAGCAGTGAGTCCCCGGGAGAGACCCAGTACTTC. Its translation is CASSESPGETQYF.

The chain joins TRBV28 to TRBJ2-3; D not certain. Germline values: CDR1 MDHEN, CDR2 SYDVKM. V lost 5 bases and J lost 3, with 9 bases in between. The length of the CDR3 is 13 residues. The CDR3 here is CASSPPLTDTQYF. CDR3 DNA: TGTGCCAGCAGTCCCCCCCTAACAGATACGCAGTATTTT.

The gene calls are TRBV20-1 and TRBJ2-7, with a weak D call TRBD1 (5 bases). There are 11 residues in the CDR3. From germline, CDR1 is DFQATT and CDR2 SNEGSKA (reference sequence). Trimming took off 4 bases at V and 4 bases at J, with 8 bases between the two ends. For the CDR3, the DNA is TGCAGTGCTACCCCAGGGTACGAGCAGTACTTC. As protein: CSATPGYEQYF.

The chain joins TRBV19 to TRBJ2-2; D uncertain. The germline CDR1 and CDR2 sequences are LNHDA and SQIVND (reference sequence). The CDR3 has 14 residues. Trimming shortened V by 5 bases and J by 5 bases, and 12 bases separated the two germline ends. The CDR3 DNA sequence: TGTGCCAGTAGTCGAATCGTAGGGACCGGGGAGCTGTTTTTT. It codes for CASSRIVGTGELFF. The variable domain in full, with the rest retrieved from reference TRBV19 and TRBJ2-2, is DGGITQSPKYLFRKEGQNVTLSCEQNLNHDAMYWYRQDPGQGLRLIYYSQIVNDFQKGDIAEGYSVSREKKESFPLTVTSAQKNPTAFYLCASSRIVGTGELFFGEGSRLTVL.

The chain has TRBV27 and TRBJ1-1; the match to TRBD1 covers 11 bases. CDR1 and CDR2 from the germline V gene are MNHEY and SMNVEV (reference sequence). Germline trimming cut 3 bases from V and 5 bases from J; bases unmatched to any gene: 8. This CDR3 spans 16 amino acids. The CDR3 is CASSFRTGGVNTEAFF. CDR3 nucleotide sequence: TGTGCCAGCAGTTTTCGGACAGGGGGCGTTAATACTGAAGCTTTCTTT.

The chain couples TRBV6-1 to TRBJ2-6; 8 bases agree with TRBD2. Per germline, CDR1 MNHNS and CDR2 SASEGT. The CDR3 has 17 residues. The ends lost 0 bases at V and 4 bases at J; junction bases unmatched: 5. The CDR3 here is CASSEAGGGLGANVLTF. The CDR3 coding sequence is TGTGCCAGCAGTGAAGCAGGCGGGGGGCTAGGGGCCAACGTCCTGACTTTC.

This chain uses TRBV2 with TRBJ2-1; 10 bases map to TRBD2. CDR1 and CDR2 from the germline V gene are SNHLY and FYNNEI. The CDR3 is 17 residues long. V dropped 6 bases and J dropped 4; count of bases not matched to a gene: 12. The CDR3 reads CASRNLRTSGIYNEQFF. In DNA, the CDR3 is TGTGCCAGCAGGAACCTCCGGACTAGCGGTATTTACAATGAGCAGTTCTTC.

This clone has more than one count but fewer than ten. V gene TRBV10-3 combines with J gene TRBJ2-7; no clear D gene. CDR1 and CDR2 from the germline V gene are ENHRY and SYGVKD. Trimming pared 2 bases from V and 11 bases from J, leaving 10 bases between. This CDR3 contains 11 residues. CDR3 DNA sequence: TGTGCCATCAGTGAGGGGGTAGAGAAGTACTTC. This sequence encodes CAISEGVEKYF.

This chain joins TRBV2 and TRBJ1-2; no reliable D call. The CDR3 covers 12 residues. Germline V gene data show CDR1 as SNHLY and CDR2 as FYNNEI. V gave up 6 bases and J gave up 6 bases, with 11 bases separating them. The CDR3 loop is CASRGVWDGYTF. The DNA for the CDR3 is TGTGCCAGCAGAGGCGTTTGGGATGGCTACACCTTC.

This clone has more than one count but fewer than ten. V is TRBV10-3 and J is TRBJ2-3; 8 bases agree with TRBD2. Germline CDR1 and CDR2: ENHRY and SYGVKD. V lost 3 bases, J lost 6 bases, and 8 bases stayed unmatched. The CDR3 length is 15 residues. CDR3 nucleotide sequence: TGTGCCATCAGTGATCCAGCGGGAGCGGTTGATACGCAGTATTTT. This encodes CAISDPAGAVDTQYF.

This chain joins TRBV5-1 and TRBJ1-3, with D possibly TRBD1 on 5 matching bases. Germline values: CDR1 SGHRS, CDR2 YFSETQ. The CDR3 totals 14 residues. Trimming cost V 3 bases and J 0 bases, with 7 bases left between them. The CDR3 DNA sequence: TGCGCCAGCAGCTCGGGGGGCTCTGGAAACACCATATATTTT. It specifies CASSSGGSGNTIYF.

The chain combines TRBV9 with TRBJ2-7; D not certain. This CDR3 comprises 16 residues. V shed 0 bases and J shed 3 bases, with 16 bases lying between them. Germline V CDR1 and CDR2: SGDLS, YYNGEE. The chain's CDR3 is CASSVGSSPGRYEQYF. The CDR3 DNA reads TGTGCCAGCAGCGTAGGATCGAGCCCTGGGCGCTACGAGCAGTACTTC.

This clone was observed a handful of times. The rearrangement uses TRBV11-2 and TRBJ2-7; no reliable D call. The CDR3 totals 15 residues. V lost 1 base and J lost 0, with 10 bases in between. Looked up from germline, CDR1 is SGHAT and CDR2 is FQNNGV. CDR3 DNA: TGTGCCAGCAGCTTAGGGACCGCCAGCTCCTACGAGCAGTACTTC. This encodes CASSLGTASSYEQYF.

The chain joins TRBV15 to TRBJ2-1, with 10 bases lining up with TRBD2. The germline CDR1 and CDR2 sequences are LNHNV and YYDKDF (reference sequence). With 5 bases clipped from V and 8 bases from J, the junction kept 12 bases outside the gene matches. CDR3 length equals 16 residues. CDR3 bases: TGTGCCACCAGCTTCCCAAGCGGGAGGGCCTCGGATGAGCAGTTCTTC. Translating gives CATSFPSGRASDEQFF.

V and J are TRBV25-1 and TRBJ1-5; D is undetermined. This CDR3 spans 16 amino acids. The V gene lost 1 base and the J gene lost 2 bases, with 12 bases spanning the gap. Germline V lookup: CDR1 MGHDK, CDR2 SYGVNS. This CDR3 is CASSESGRVGNQPQHF. The DNA of the CDR3 is TGTGCCAGCAGTGAATCAGGCCGGGTTGGCAATCAGCCCCAGCATTTT.

This chain joins TRBV7-8 and TRBJ2-7; D not resolved. V lost 0 bases, J lost 1 base, and 10 bases lay in between. CDR1 SGHVS and CDR2 FQNEAQ come from the germline V gene. The CDR3 extends over 15 amino acids. CDR3 residues: CASSLALHFSYEQYF. For the CDR3, the DNA is TGTGCCAGCAGCTTAGCGTTACACTTTTCCTACGAGCAGTACTTC. Variable domain in full (rest from reference TRBV7-8 and TRBJ2-7): GAGVSQSPRYKVAKRGQDVALRCDPISGHVSLFWYQQALGQGPEFLTYFQNEAQLDKSGLPSDRFFAERPEGSVSTLKIQRTQQEDSAVYLCASSLALHFSYEQYFGPGTRLTVT.

The J gene is TRBJ2-2, the V gene TRBV2, with 8 bases matching TRBD2. Unmatched junction bases numbered 5, after V lost 4 bases and J lost 7 bases. Germline-derived CDR1 and CDR2 are SNHLY and FYNNEI. CDR3 size: 14 residues. CDR3 region: CASSARGGGGELFF. Here the CDR3 DNA reads TGTGCCAGCAGTGCACGGGGGGGCGGCGGGGAGCTGTTTTTT.

The genes are TRBV18 and TRBJ1-1; D not resolved. The CDR3 is 15 amino acids. Trimming pared 2 bases from V and 3 bases from J, leaving 13 bases between. The germline V gene encodes CDR1 KGHSH and CDR2 LQKENI. CDR3 DNA: TGTGCCAGCTCACCAAGTAGGTCGGGGTACACTGAAGCTTTCTTT. It specifies CASSPSRSGYTEAFF.